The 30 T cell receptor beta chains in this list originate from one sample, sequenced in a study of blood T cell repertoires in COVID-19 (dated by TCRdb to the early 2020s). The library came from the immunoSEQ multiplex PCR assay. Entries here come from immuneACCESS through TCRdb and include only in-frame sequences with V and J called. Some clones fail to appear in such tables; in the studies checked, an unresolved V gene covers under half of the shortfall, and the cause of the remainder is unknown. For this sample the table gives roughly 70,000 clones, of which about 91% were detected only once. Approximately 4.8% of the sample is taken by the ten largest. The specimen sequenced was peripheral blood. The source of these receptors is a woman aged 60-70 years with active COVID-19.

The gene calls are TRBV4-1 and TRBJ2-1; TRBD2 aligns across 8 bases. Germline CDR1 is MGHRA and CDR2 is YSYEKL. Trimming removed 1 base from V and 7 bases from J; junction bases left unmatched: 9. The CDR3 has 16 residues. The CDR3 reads CASSQGRAGGLNEQFF. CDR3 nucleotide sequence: TGCGCCAGCAGCCAAGGTAGGGCGGGAGGATTAAATGAGCAGTTCTTC.

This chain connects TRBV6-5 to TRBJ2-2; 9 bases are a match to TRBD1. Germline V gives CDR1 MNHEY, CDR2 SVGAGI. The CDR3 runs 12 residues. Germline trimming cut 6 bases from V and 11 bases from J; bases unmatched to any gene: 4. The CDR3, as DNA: TGTGCCAGCAGAACGGGACAGGGAGAGCTGTTTTTT. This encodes CASRTGQGELFF.

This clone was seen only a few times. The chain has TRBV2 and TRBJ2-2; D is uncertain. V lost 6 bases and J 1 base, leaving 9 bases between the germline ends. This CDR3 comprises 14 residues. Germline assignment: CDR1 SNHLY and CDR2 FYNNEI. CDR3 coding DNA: TGTGCCAGCAGACCCAGGTTGAACACCGGGGAGCTGTTTTTT. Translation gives CASRPRLNTGELFF.

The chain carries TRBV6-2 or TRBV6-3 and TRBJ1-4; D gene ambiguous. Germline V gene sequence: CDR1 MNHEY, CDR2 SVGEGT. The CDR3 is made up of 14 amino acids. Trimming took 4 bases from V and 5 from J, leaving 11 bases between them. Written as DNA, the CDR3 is TGTGCCAGCAGTTTTACAGCCCTCAATGAAAAACTGTTTTTT. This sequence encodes CASSFTALNEKLFF.

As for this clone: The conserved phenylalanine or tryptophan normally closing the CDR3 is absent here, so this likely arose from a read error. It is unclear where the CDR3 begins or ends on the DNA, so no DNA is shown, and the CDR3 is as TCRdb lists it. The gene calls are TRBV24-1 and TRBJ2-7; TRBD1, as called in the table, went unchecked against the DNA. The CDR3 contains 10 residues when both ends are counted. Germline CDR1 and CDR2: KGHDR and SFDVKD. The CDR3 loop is CATSDWDREL.

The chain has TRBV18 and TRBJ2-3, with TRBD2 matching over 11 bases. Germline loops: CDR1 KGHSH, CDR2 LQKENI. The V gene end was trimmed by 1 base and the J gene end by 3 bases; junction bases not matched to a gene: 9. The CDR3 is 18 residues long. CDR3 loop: CASSPRRLAGSGTDTQYF. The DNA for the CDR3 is TGTGCCAGCTCACCACGTAGACTAGCGGGATCTGGGACAGATACGCAGTATTTT.

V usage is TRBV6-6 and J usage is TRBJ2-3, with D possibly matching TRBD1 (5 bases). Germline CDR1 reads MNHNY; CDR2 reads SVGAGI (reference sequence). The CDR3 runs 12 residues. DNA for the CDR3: TGTTCAATAGGGCAGGGTGCAGATACGCAGTATTTT. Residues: CSIGQGADTQYF.

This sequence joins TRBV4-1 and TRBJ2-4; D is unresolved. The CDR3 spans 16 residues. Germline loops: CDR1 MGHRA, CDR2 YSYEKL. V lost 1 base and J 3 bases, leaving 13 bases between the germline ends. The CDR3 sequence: CASSQAWVADKNIQYF. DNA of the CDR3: TGCGCCAGCAGCCAAGCCTGGGTAGCTGACAAAAACATTCAGTACTTC.

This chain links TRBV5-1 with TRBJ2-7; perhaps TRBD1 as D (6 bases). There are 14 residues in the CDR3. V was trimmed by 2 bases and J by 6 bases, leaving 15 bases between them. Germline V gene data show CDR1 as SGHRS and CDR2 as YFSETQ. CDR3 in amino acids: CASSFGGASSEQYF. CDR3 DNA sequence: TGCGCCAGCAGCTTTGGGGGCGCCTCTAGCGAGCAGTACTTC.

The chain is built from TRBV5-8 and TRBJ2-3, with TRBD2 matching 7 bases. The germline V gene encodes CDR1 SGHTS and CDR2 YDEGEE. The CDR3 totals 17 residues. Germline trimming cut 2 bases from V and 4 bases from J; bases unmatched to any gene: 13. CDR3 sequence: CASSFRTLAGVPDTQYF. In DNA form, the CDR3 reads TGTGCCAGCAGCTTCCGGACGCTGGCGGGAGTGCCAGATACGCAGTATTTT.

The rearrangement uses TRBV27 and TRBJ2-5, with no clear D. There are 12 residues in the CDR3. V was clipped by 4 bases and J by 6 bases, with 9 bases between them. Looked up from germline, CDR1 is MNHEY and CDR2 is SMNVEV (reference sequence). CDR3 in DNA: TGTGCCAGCAGTTCCCCCAAGCAGACCCAGTACTTC. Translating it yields CASSSPKQTQYF.

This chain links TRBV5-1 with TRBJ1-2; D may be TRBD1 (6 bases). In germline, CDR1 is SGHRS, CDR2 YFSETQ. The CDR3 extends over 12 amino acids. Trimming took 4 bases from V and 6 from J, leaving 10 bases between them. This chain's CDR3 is CASSRTADGYTF. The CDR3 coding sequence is TGCGCCAGCAGCAGGACAGCGGATGGCTACACCTTC.

CDR3 in amino acids: CASSGRGQPYEQYF. The CDR3 bases are TGTGCCAGCAGCGGAAGGGGGCAGCCTTACGAGCAGTACTTC. This chain links TRBV11-2 with TRBJ2-7, with 7 bases lining up with TRBD1. The CDR3 has 14 amino acids. The germline gives CDR1 SGHAT, CDR2 FQNNGV. With 5 bases clipped from V and 4 bases from J, the junction kept 8 bases outside the gene matches.

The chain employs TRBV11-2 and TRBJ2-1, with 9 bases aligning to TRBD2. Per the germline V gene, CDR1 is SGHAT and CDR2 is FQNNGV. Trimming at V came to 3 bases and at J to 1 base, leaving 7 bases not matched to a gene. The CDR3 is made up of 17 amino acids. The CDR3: CASSLTSGGISYNEQFF. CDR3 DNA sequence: TGTGCCAGCAGCTTGACTAGCGGAGGGATATCCTACAATGAGCAGTTCTTC.

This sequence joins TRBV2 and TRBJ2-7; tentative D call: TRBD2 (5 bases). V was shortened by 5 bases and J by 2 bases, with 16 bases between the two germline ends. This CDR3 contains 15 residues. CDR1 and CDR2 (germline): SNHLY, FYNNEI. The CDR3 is CASSRTGTGTYEQYF. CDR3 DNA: TGTGCCAGCAGTCGAACCGGAACGGGAACCTACGAGCAGTACTTC.

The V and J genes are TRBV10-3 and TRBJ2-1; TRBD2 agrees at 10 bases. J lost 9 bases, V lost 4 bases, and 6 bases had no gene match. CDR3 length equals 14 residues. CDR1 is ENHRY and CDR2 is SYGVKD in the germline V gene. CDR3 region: CAISGASGSSEQFF. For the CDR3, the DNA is TGTGCCATCAGTGGGGCTAGCGGGAGTAGTGAGCAGTTCTTC.

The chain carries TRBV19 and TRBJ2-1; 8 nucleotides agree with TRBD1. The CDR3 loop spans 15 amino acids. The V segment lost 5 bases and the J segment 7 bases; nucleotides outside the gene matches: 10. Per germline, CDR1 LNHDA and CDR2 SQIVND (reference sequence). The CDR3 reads CASSAARTGLNEQFF. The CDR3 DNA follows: TGTGCCAGTAGTGCAGCCCGGACAGGGCTTAATGAGCAGTTCTTC.

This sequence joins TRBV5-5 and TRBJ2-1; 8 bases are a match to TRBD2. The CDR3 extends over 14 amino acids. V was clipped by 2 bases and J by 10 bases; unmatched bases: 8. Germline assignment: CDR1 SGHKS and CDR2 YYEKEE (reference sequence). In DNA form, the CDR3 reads TGTGCCAGCAGCTTAACTAGCGGCCTCAGGGAGCAGTTCTTC. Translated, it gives CASSLTSGLREQFF.

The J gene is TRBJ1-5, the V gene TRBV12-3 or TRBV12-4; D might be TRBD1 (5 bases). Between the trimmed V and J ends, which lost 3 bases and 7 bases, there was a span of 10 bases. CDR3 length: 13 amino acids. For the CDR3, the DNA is TGTGCCAGCAGTTTTTTACAGGAACAGCCCCAGCATTTT. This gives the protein CASSFLQEQPQHF.

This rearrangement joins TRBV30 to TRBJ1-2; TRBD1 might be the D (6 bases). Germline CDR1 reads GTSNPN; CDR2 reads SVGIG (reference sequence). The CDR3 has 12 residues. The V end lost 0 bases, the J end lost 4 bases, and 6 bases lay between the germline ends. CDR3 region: CAWSVQGYGYTF. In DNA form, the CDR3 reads TGTGCCTGGAGTGTACAGGGCTATGGCTACACCTTC.

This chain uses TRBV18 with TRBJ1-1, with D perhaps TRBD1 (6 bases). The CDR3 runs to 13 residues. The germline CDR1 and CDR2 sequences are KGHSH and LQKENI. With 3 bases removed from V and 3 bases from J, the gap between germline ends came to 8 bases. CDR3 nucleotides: TGTGCCAGCTCACCGACAGGAGACACTGAAGCTTTCTTT. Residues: CASSPTGDTEAFF.

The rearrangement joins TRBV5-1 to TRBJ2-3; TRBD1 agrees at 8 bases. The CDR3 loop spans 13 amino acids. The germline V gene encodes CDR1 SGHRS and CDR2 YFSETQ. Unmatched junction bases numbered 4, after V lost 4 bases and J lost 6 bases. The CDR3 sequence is CASSRTGRDTQYF. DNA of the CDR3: TGCGCCAGCAGCCGGACAGGGCGGGATACGCAGTATTTT.

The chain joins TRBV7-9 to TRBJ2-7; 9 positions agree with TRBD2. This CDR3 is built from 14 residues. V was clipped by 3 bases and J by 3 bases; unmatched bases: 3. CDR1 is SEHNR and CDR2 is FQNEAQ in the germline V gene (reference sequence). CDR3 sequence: CASSFGLASYEQYF. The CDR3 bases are TGTGCCAGCAGCTTCGGACTAGCGAGCTACGAGCAGTACTTC.

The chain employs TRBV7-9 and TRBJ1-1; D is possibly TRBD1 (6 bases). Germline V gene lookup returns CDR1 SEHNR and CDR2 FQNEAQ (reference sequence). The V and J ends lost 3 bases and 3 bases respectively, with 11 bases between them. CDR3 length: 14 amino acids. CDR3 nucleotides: TGTGCCAGCAGCTTGCTACAGGGAGACACTGAAGCTTTCTTT. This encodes CASSLLQGDTEAFF.

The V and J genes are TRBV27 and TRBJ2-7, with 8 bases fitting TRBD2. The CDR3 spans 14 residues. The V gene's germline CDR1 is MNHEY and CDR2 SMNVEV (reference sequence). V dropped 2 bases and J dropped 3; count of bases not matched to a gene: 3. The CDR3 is CASSLGGRSYEQYF. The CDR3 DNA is TGTGCCAGCAGTTTAGGCGGGAGGAGCTACGAGCAGTACTTC.

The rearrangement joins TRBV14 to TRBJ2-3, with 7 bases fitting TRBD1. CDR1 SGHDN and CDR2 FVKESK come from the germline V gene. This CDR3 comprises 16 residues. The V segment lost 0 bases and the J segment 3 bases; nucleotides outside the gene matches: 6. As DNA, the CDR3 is TGTGCCAGCAGCCAAGACAGGGACAGAGTTACAGATACGCAGTATTTT. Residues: CASSQDRDRVTDTQYF.

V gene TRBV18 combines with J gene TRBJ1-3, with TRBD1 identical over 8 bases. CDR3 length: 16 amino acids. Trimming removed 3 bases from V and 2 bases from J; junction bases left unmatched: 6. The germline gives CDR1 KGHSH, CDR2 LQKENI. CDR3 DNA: TGTGCCAGCTCACCCCCGGACAGGGCGACTGGAAACACCATATATTTT. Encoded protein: CASSPPDRATGNTIYF. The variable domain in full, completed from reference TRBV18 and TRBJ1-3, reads NAGVMQNPRHLVRRRGQEARLRCSPMKGHSHVYWYRQLPEEGLKFMVYLQKENIIDESGMPKERFSAEFPKEGPSILRIQQVVRGDSAAYFCASSPPDRATGNTIYFGEGSWLTVV.

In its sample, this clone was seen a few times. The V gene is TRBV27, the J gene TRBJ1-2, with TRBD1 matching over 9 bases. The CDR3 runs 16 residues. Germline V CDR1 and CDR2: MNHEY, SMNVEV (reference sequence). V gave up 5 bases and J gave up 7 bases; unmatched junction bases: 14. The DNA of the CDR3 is TGTGCCAGCAGTCCGGAGTACAGGGGGCTAAGGGGTGGCTACACCTTC. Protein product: CASSPEYRGLRGGYTF.

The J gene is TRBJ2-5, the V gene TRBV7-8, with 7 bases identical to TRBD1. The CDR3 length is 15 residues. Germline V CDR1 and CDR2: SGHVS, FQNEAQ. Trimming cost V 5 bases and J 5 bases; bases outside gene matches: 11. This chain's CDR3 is CASSLLTGVGETQYF. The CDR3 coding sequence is TGTGCCAGCAGCCTGCTAACAGGGGTAGGGGAGACCCAGTACTTC.

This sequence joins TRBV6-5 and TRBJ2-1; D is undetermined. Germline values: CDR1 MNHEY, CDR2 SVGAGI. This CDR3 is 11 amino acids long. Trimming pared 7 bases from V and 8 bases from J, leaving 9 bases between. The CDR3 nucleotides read TGTGCCAGCACCCCCCATGATGAGCAGTTCTTC. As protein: CASTPHDEQFF.